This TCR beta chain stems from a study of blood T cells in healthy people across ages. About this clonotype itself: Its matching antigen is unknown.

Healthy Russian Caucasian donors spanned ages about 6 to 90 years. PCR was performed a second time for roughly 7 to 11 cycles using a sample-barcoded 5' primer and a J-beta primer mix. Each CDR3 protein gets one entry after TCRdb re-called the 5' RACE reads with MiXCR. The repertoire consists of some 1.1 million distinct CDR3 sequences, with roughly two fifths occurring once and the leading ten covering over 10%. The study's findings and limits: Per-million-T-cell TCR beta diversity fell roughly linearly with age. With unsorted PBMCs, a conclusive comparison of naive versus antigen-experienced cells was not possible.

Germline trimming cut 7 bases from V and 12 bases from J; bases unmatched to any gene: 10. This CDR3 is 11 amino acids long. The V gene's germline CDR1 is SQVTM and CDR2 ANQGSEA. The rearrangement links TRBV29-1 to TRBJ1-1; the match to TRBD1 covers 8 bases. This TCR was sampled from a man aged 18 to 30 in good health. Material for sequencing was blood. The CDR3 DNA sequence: TGCAGCGGACAGGGGCCCCCCGAGACTTTCTTT. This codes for CSGQGPPETFF.